This T cell receptor (beta chain) was identified during a study of CD8 T cells in ankylosing spondylitis (dated by TCRdb to 2017 to 2019). Regarding the complete study: The study set out to find disease-linked TCR variants by profiling T cell receptor beta repertoires in ankylosing spondylitis patients and healthy donors. In total, the full study cohort was made up of about 99 healthy donors and approximately 27 ankylosing spondylitis patients. Peripheral blood samples were taken, and synovial fluid was additionally collected from ankylosing spondylitis patients.

Results the study describes overall, beyond this receptor: Some motif variants had previously been reported in the synovial fluid and blood of reactive arthritis patients, which suggests shared mechanisms of disease initiation. The disease-linked clones were reported as significantly enriched in matched synovial fluid samples from ankylosing spondylitis patients. The disease-linked clones had a CD8+ phenotype and were found at relatively low frequencies in peripheral blood. A TCR beta motif made up of eight or nine highly homologous amino acid variants appeared to be characteristic of blood from ankylosing spondylitis patients.

Sequenced using an Illumina HiSeq 2500. Quantitative 5'-RACE with molecular barcodes was used to prepare TCR beta libraries. In the paper's pipeline: To identify disease-linked TCR variants, a new computational method was used, one built on a probabilistic model of VDJ rearrangement. Using fastp trimming at Q25 and MiXCR clonotype assembly, TCRdb reanalyzed the public sequencing data and kept in-frame beta chains. Entries that share a CDR3 protein sequence are merged under the most common genes and DNA. TCRdb, not the authors, supplied the V and J calls. This sample is represented by around 440,000 distinct CDR3 sequences; about 15% of them were singletons. Under 1.2% of the sample is taken by the ten largest. Including the terminal cysteine and phenylalanine, the CDR3 comprises 13 residues. Here the CDR3 DNA is all that survives: 39 bases in frame from base 1. CDR1 and CDR2, looked up from the germline V gene, are SQVTM and ANQGSEA. The trim is 0 bases for V and 1 base for J, with a gap of 6 bases between the germline ends.

On this clonotype itself: Its cognate antigen has yet to be identified. One base away there is no much larger clone; base qualities are not given.

The sequenced material came from blood, either unsorted or a sorted T cell fraction (not recorded which). The chain employs TRBV29-1 and TRBJ2-5, with the D gene not confidently named. The receptor was isolated from a male donor with ankylosing spondylitis. The CDR3 corresponds to CSVEDPSQETQYF. The sequenced DNA is TGCAGCGTTGAAGATCCCAGCCAAGAGACCCAGTACTTC.